This T cell receptor (beta chain) was found in a study of identical twins. Germline-derived CDR1 and CDR2 are LGHNA and YNFKEQ. The length of the CDR3 is 17 residues. V lost 0 bases, J lost 4 bases, and 16 bases lay in between. Broader study findings: Fewer insertions characterized abundant cord blood beta clonotypes, whereas memory repertoires showed none. Conclusions rested on cross-sectional statistics rather than following the same donors.

Template switching created a universal primer site, and the cDNA included unique molecular identifiers. Each CDR3 protein gets one entry after TCRdb re-called the 5' RACE reads with MiXCR. The data contain approximately 1.8 million distinct CDR3 sequences, more than 30% of them seen just once; the ten biggest clones take up approximately 0.29%. Healthy Caucasians alone served as donors. This clonotype showed up just a few times. Its antigen is not known. The receptor was isolated from a newborn girl in good health. Material: cord blood. The chain has TRBV4-2 and TRBJ2-4; D might be TRBD2 (5 bases). The CDR3 protein is CASSQDGRVGEKNIQYF. Here the CDR3 DNA reads TGTGCCAGCAGCCAAGACGGGCGGGTTGGGGAAAAAAACATTCAGTACTTC.